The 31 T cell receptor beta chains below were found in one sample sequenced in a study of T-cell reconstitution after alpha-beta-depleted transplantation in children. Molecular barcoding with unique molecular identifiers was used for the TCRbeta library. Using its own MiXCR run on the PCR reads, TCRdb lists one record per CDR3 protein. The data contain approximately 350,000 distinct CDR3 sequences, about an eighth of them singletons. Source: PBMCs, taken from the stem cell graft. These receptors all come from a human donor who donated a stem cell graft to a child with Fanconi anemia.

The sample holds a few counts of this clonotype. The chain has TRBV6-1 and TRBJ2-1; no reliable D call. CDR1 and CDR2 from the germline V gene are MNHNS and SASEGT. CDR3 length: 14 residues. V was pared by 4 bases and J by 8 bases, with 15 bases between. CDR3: CASSVIRPLDEQFF. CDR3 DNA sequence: TGTGCCAGCAGTGTGATCAGGCCTTTGGATGAGCAGTTCTTC.

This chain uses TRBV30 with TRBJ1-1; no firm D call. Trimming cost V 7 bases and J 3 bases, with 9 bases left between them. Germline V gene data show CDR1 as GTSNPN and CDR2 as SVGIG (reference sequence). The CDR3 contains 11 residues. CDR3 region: CAYGIDTEAFF. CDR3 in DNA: TGTGCCTATGGAATCGACACTGAAGCTTTCTTT.

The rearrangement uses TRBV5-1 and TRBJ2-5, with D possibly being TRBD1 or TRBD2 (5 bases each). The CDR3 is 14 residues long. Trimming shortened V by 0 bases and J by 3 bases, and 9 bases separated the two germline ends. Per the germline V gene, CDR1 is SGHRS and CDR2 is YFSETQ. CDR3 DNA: TGCGCCAGCAGCTTGGGGGGGTCAGAAGAGACCCAGTACTTC. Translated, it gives CASSLGGSEETQYF.

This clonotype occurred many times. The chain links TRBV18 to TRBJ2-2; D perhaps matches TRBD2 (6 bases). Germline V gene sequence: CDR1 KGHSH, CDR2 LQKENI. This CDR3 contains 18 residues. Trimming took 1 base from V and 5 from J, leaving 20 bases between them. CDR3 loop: CASSPLQSRGLSTGELFF. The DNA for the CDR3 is TGTGCCAGCTCACCACTCCAATCGCGGGGTTTGTCGACCGGGGAGCTGTTTTTT.

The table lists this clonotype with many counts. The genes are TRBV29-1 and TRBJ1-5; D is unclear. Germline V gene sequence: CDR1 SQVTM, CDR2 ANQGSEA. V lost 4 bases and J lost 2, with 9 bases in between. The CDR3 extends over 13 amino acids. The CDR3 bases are TGCAGCGTTGGGGAGGTTGGCAATCAGCCCCAGCATTTT. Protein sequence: CSVGEVGNQPQHF.

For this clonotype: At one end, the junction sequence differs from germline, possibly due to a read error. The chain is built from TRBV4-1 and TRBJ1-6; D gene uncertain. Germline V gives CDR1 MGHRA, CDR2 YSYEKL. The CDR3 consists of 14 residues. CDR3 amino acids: CASSQDRVNSPLRF. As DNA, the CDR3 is TGCGCCAGCAGCCAAGATAGGGTTAATTCACCCCTCCGCTTT.

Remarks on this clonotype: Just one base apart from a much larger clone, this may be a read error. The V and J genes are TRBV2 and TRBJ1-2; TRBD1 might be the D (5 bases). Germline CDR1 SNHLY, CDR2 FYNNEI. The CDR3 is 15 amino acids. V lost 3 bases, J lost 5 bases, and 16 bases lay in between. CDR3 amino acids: CASSEPVETAYGYTF. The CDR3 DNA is TGTGCCAGCAGTGAGCCCGTCGAGACAGCATATGGCTACACCTTC.

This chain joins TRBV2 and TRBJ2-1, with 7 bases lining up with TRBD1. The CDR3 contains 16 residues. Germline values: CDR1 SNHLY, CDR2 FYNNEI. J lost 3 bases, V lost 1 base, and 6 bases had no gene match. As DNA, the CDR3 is TGTGCCAGCAGTGAAGGGTTGGGACAGATCTACAATGAGCAGTTCTTC. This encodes CASSEGLGQIYNEQFF.

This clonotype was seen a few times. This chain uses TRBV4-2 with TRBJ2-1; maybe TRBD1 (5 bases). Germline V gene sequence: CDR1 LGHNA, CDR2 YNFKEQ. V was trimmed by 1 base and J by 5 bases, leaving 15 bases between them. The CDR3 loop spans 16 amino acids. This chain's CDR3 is CASSQAHRQTNNEQFF. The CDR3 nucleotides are TGTGCCAGCAGCCAAGCACATAGACAGACGAACAATGAGCAGTTCTTC.

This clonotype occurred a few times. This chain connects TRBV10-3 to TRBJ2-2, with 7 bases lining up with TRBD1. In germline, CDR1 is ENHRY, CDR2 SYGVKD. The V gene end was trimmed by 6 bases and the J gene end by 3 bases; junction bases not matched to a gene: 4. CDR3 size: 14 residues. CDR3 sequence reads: CAIREQGYTGELFF. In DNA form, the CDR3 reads TGTGCCATCAGAGAACAGGGGTACACCGGGGAGCTGTTTTTT.

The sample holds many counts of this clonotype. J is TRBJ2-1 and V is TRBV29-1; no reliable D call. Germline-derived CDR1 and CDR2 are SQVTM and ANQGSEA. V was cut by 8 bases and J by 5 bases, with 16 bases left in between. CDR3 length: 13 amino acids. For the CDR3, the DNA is TGCAGCCCCCGACGGGCAGCGAACAATGAGCAGTTCTTC. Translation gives CSPRRAANNEQFF.

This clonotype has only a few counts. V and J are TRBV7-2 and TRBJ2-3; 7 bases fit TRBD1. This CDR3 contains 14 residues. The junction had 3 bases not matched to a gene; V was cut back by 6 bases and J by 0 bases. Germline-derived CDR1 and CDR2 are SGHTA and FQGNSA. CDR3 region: CASRNRGSTDTQYF. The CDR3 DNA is TGTGCCAGCAGAAACAGGGGAAGCACAGATACGCAGTATTTT.

The CDR3 loop is CASSEDINYEQYF. The DNA of the CDR3 is TGTGCCAGCAGTGAAGATATAAATTACGAGCAGTACTTC. The chain combines TRBV2 with TRBJ2-7; D gene unclear. Germline values: CDR1 SNHLY, CDR2 FYNNEI. CDR3 length: 13 residues. The V gene lost 1 base and the J gene lost 4 bases, with 8 bases spanning the gap.

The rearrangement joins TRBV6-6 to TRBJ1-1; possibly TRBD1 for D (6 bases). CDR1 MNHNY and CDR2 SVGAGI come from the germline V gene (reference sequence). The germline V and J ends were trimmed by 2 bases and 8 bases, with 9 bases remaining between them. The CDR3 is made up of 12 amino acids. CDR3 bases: TGTGCCAGCAGTTACGGAGGGGGGGAAGCTTTCTTT. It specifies CASSYGGGEAFF.

CDR3 region: CASSLDWVSYEQYF. Written as DNA, the CDR3 is TGTGCCAGCAGCTTAGACTGGGTGAGCTACGAGCAGTACTTC. V gene TRBV7-6 combines with J gene TRBJ2-7, with unresolved D. Germline CDR1 reads SGHVS; CDR2 reads FNYEAQ. CDR3 length: 14 amino acids. V dropped 1 base and J dropped 3 bases, with 10 bases sitting between them.

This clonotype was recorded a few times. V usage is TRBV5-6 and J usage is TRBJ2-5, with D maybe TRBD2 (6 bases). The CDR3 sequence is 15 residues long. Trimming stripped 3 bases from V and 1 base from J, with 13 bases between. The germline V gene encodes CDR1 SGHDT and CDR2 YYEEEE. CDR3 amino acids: CASSYEGRRQETQYF. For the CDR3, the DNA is TGTGCCAGCAGCTATGAGGGGAGGCGCCAAGAGACCCAGTACTTC.

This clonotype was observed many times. In nucleotides, the CDR3 is TGTGCCACTCGCCGTACGCCCGACACTGAAGCTTTCTTT. It codes for CATRRTPDTEAFF. V is TRBV24-1 and J is TRBJ1-1; D call uncertain. CDR3 size: 13 residues. Trimming took 10 bases from V and 3 from J, leaving 14 bases between them. Germline lookup yields CDR1 KGHDR and CDR2 SFDVKD.

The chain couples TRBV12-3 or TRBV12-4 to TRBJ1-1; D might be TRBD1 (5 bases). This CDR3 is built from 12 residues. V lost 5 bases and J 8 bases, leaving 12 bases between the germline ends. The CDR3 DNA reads TGTGCCAGCAGTCACCGGGGGGGAGAAGCTTTCTTT. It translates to CASSHRGGEAFF.

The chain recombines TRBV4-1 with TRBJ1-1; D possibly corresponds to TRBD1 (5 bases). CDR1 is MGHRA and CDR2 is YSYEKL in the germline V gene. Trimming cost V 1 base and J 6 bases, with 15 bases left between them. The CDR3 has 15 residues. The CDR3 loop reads CASSQVGAGRAEAFF. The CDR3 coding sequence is TGCGCCAGCAGCCAAGTAGGGGCAGGGCGGGCTGAAGCTTTCTTT.

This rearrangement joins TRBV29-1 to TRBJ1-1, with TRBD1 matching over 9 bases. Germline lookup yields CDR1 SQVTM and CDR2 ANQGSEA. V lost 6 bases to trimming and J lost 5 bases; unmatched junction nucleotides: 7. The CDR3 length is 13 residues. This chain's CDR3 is CSVDRGGGTEAFF. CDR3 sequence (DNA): TGCAGCGTGGACAGGGGAGGAGGGACTGAAGCTTTCTTT.

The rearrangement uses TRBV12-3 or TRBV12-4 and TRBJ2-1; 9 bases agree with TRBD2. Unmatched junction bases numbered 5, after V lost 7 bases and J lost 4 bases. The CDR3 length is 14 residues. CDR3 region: CASKSGGQYNEQFF. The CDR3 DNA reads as TGTGCCAGCAAGAGCGGGGGGCAGTACAATGAGCAGTTCTTC.

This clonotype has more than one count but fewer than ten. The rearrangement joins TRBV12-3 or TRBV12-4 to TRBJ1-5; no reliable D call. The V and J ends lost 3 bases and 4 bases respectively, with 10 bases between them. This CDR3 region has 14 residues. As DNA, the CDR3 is TGTGCCAGCAGTTTCCAGATTTCGAATCAGCCCCAGCATTTT. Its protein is CASSFQISNQPQHF.

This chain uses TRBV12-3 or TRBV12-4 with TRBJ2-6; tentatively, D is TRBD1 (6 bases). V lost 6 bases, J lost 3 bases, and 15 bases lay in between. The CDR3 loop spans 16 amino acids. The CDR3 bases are TGTGCCAGCAGCCAGGGGTTTGATATTGGGGCCAACGTCCTGACTTTC. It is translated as CASSQGFDIGANVLTF.

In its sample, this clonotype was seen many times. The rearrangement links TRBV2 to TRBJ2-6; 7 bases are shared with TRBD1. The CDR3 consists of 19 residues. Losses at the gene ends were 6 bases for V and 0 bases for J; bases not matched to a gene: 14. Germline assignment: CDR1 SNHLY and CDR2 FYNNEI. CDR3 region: CASRKSSGQSLSGANVLTF. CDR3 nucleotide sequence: TGTGCCAGCAGGAAATCCTCGGGACAGTCCCTCTCTGGGGCCAACGTCCTGACTTTC.

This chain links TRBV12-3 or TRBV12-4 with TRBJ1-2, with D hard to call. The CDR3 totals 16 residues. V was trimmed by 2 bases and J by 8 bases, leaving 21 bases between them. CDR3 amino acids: CASSLFVAGSGHGYTF. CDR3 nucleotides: TGTGCCAGCAGTTTATTCGTGGCAGGAAGCGGGCACGGCTACACCTTC.

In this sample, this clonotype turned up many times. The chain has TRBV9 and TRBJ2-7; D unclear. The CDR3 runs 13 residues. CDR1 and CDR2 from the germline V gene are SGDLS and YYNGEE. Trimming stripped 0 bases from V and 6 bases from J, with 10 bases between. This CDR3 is CASSVDGSGEQYF. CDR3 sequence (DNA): TGTGCCAGCAGCGTAGACGGTAGTGGCGAGCAGTACTTC.

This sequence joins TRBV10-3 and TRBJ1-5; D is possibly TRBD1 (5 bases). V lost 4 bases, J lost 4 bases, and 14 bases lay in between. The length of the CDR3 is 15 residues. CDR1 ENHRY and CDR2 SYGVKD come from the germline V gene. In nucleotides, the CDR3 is TGTGCCATCAGTGGGGCTGAGGGGCCAAATCAGCCCCAGCATTTT. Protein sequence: CAISGAEGPNQPQHF.

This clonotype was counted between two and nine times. CDR3 bases: TGTGCCAGCAGTTATCCTGGACAGCCCTCCTACGAGCAGTACTTC. Translated, it gives CASSYPGQPSYEQYF. V and J are TRBV6-2 or TRBV6-3 and TRBJ2-7; possible D gene TRBD1, 6 bases. V dropped 3 bases and J dropped 0 bases, with 12 bases sitting between them. This CDR3 comprises 15 residues. Looked up from germline, CDR1 is MNHEY and CDR2 is SVGEGT.

CDR3 in amino acids: CAISVGNGGYTF. DNA for the CDR3: TGTGCCATCAGTGTAGGCAACGGCGGCTACACCTTC. The chain links TRBV10-3 to TRBJ1-2; D uncertain. The V end lost 4 bases, the J end lost 8 bases, and 11 bases lay between the germline ends. Germline CDR1 is ENHRY and CDR2 is SYGVKD. The CDR3 contains 12 residues.

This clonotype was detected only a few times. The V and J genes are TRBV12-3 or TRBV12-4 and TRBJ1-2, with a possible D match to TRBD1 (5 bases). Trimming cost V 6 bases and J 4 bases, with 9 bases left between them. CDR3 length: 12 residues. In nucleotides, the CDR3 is TGTGCCAGCAGGGCAGGGTCCTATGGCTACACCTTC. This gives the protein CASRAGSYGYTF.

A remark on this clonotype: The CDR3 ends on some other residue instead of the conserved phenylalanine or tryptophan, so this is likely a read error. The CDR3 protein is CASSVGDRESGTEAFS. As DNA, the CDR3 is TGTGCCAGCAGCGTAGGGGACAGGGAATCGGGCACTGAAGCTTTCTCT. The chain joins TRBV9 to TRBJ1-1; 9 bases align to TRBD1. The CDR3 consists of 16 residues. Germline V lookup: CDR1 SGDLS, CDR2 YYNGEE. Germline trimming cut 0 bases from V and 4 bases from J; bases unmatched to any gene: 7.